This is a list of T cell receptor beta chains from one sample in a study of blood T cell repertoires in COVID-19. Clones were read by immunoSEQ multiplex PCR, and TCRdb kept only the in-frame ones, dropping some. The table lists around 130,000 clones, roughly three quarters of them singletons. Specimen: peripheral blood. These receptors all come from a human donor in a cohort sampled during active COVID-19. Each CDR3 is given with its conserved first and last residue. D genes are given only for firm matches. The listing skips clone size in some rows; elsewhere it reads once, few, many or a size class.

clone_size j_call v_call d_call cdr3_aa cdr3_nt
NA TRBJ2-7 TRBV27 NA CASSLETGEAYEQYF TGTGCCAGCAGTTTAGAAACAGGGGAGGCCTACGAGCAGTACTTC
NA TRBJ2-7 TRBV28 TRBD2 CASTVSTSGTYEQYF TGTGCCAGCACAGTTTCGACTAGCGGTACCTACGAGCAGTACTTC
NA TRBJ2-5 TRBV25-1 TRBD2 CASSDWGGPQETQYF TGTGCCAGCAGTGACTGGGGGGGTCCCCAAGAGACCCAGTACTTC
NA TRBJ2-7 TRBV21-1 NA CASSKWDTQEQYF TGTGCCAGCAGCAAATGGGACACCCAGGAGCAGTACTTC
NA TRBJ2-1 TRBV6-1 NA CASSEPPLRNEQFF TGTGCCAGCAGTGAACCCCCTTTGAGGAATGAGCAGTTCTTC
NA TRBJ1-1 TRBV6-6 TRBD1 CASSSPTGQNTEAFF TGTGCCAGCAGTTCCCCGACAGGGCAGAACACTGAAGCTTTCTTT
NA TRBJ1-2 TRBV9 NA CASSAGPQGGPGRYGYTF TGTGCCAGCAGCGCAGGACCACAAGGGGGACCTGGAAGATATGGCTACACCTTC
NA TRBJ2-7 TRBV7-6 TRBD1 CASSTEWTGSPYEQYF TGTGCCAGCAGCACCGAATGGACAGGGAGCCCCTACGAGCAGTACTTC
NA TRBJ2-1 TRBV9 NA CASSVAGQGNEQFF TGTGCCAGCAGCGTAGCAGGGCAGGGTAATGAGCAGTTCTTC
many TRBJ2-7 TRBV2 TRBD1 CASRESLDRGLEQYF TGTGCCAGCAGGGAATCCCTGGACAGGGGGCTCGAGCAGTACTTC
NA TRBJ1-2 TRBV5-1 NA CASSFAGANYGYTF TGCGCCAGCAGCTTTGCAGGGGCTAACTATGGCTACACCTTC
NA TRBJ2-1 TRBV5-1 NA CASSSVLGREQFF TGCGCCAGCAGCTCCGTACTGGGCAGGGAGCAGTTCTTC
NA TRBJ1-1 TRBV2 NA CASNRDGTEAFF TGTGCCAGTAACAGGGACGGCACTGAAGCTTTCTTT
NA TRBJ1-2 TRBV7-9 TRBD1 CASSSVSDRVFYGYTF TGTGCCAGCAGCTCCGTTTCGGACAGGGTCTTCTATGGCTACACCTTC
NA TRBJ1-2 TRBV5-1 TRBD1 CASSGHRGQGYTF TGCGCCAGCAGCGGACACAGGGGGCAAGGCTACACCTTC
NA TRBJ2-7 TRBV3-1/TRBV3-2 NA CASSQGIGGNEQYF TGTGCCAGCAGCCAAGGAATAGGGGGTAACGAGCAGTACTTC
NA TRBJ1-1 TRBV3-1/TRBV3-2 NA CASSQESLQGPGAFF TGTGCCAGCAGCCAAGAGTCCTTACAGGGCCCGGGGGCTTTCTTT
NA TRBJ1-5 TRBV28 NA CASSPLTGNSNQPQHF TGTGCCAGCAGTCCCCTGACGGGGAATAGCAATCAGCCCCAGCATTTT
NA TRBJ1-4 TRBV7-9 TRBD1 CASSPTSGPRGDEKLFF TGTGCCAGCAGCCCCACGTCCGGGCCCAGGGGGGATGAAAAACTGTTTTTT
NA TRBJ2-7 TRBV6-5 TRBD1 CASTLLTGDSYEQYF TGTGCCAGCACCCTACTCACAGGGGACTCCTACGAGCAGTACTTC
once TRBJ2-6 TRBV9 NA CASSVGVGANVLTF TGTGCCAGCAGCGTGGGAGTGGGGGCCAACGTCCTGACTTTC
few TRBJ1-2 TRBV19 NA CASSRGAGYGYTF TGTGCCAGTAGTCGCGGGGCGGGGTATGGCTACACCTTC
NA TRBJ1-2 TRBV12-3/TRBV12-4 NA CASSVLDSSGYTF TGTGCCAGCAGTGTTTTGGACAGCAGCGGCTACACCTTC
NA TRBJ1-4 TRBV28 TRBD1 CASIEQGGNEKLFF TGTGCCAGCATCGAACAGGGGGGAAATGAAAAACTGTTTTTT
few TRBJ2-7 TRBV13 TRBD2 CASSSQGLAGPDGREQYF TGTGCCAGCAGTTCTCAAGGCCTAGCGGGGCCGGACGGGAGGGAGCAGTACTTC
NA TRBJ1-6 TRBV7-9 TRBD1 CASSTGQDISPLHF TGTGCCAGCAGCACGGGACAGGACATTTCACCCCTCCACTTT
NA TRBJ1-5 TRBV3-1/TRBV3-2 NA CAEPGPDNQPQHF TGTGCCGAGCCGGGTCCCGATAATCAGCCCCAGCATTTT
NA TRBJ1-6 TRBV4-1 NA CASSQESIGAGSPLHF TGCGCCAGCAGCCAAGAGTCAATTGGGGCAGGTTCACCCCTCCACTTT
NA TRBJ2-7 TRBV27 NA CASSLERGGTDYEQYF TGTGCCAGCAGTTTAGAACGGGGCGGGACCGACTACGAGCAGTACTTC
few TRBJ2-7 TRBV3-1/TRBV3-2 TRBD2 CASSLSGSGSYEQYF TGTGCCAGCAGCCTTAGCGGGAGTGGGTCCTACGAGCAGTACTTC
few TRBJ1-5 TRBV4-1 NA CASSVQGGNQPQHF TGCGCCAGCAGCGTTCAAGGGGGCAATCAGCCCCAGCATTTT
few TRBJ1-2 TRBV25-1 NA CASSESQGSSYGYTF TGTGCCAGCAGTGAGTCTCAGGGGTCTTCCTATGGCTACACCTTC
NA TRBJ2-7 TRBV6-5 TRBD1 CASSMGQGAYEQYF TGTGCCAGCAGTATGGGACAGGGGGCTTACGAGCAGTACTTC
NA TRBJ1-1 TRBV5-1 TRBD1 CASSPGGLTEAFF TGCGCCAGCAGTCCAGGGGGACTCACTGAAGCTTTCTTT
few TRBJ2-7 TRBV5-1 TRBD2 CASTTILAGASREQYF TGCGCCAGCACGACCATACTAGCGGGAGCCTCCAGGGAGCAGTACTTC
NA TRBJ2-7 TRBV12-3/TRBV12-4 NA CASSLSGASEQYF TGTGCCAGCAGCCTTTCTGGGGCTAGCGAGCAGTACTTC
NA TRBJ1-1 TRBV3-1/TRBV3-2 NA CASSQAGYWNTEAFF TGTGCCAGCAGCCAAGCAGGGTACTGGAACACTGAAGCTTTCTTT
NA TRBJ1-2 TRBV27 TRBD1 CASNPTGVGYGYTF TGTGCCAGCAACCCGACAGGGGTCGGCTATGGCTACACCTTC
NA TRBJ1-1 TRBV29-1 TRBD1 CSVGQGGTEAFF TGCAGCGTTGGACAGGGAGGCACTGAAGCTTTCTTT
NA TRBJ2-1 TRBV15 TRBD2 CATSGGTSGSQEQFF TGTGCCACCAGCGGGGGGACTAGCGGGAGCCAGGAGCAGTTCTTC
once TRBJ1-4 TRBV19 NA CASSMPATNEKLFF TGTGCCAGTAGTATGCCGGCAACTAATGAAAAACTGTTTTTT
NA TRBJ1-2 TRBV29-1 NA CSASRRGAGNYGYTF TGCAGCGCCAGTCGTCGGGGGGCAGGGAACTATGGCTACACCTTC
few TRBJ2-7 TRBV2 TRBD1 CASSQGTGPYEQYF TGTGCCAGCAGTCAAGGGACAGGACCTTACGAGCAGTACTTC
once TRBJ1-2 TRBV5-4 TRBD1 CASRIQGADYGYTF TGTGCCAGCAGGATACAGGGGGCCGACTATGGCTACACCTTC
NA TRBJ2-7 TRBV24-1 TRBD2 CATSDSASGRSYEQYF TGTGCCACCAGTGATTCGGCTAGCGGGAGATCGTACGAGCAGTACTTC
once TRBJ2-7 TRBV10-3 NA CAISERGHEQYF TGTGCCATCAGTGAAAGGGGTCACGAGCAGTACTTC
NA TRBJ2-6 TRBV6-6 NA CASSYSGDSWANVLTF TGTGCCAGCAGTTACTCTGGGGACTCTTGGGCCAACGTCCTGACTTTC
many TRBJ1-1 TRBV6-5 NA CASSRGGASPLEAFF TGTGCCAGCTCAAGAGGGGGGGCGTCTCCCCTTGAAGCTTTCTTT
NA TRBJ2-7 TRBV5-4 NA CASSLASGPLEQYF TGTGCCAGCAGCTTGGCCTCAGGGCCCCTCGAGCAGTACTTC
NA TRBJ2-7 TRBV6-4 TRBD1 CASSEQGEYEQYF TGTGCCAGCAGTGAACAGGGGGAGTACGAGCAGTACTTC
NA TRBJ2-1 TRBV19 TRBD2 CASTESSGGYNEQFF TGTGCCAGTACCGAGAGTAGCGGGGGATACAATGAGCAGTTCTTC
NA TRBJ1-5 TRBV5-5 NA CASSHQAGVSNQPQHF TGTGCCAGCAGCCATCAGGCAGGGGTTAGCAATCAGCCCCAGCATTTT
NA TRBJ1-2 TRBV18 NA CASSPALHPDGYTF TGTGCCAGCTCACCAGCCTTACACCCCGATGGCTACACCTTC